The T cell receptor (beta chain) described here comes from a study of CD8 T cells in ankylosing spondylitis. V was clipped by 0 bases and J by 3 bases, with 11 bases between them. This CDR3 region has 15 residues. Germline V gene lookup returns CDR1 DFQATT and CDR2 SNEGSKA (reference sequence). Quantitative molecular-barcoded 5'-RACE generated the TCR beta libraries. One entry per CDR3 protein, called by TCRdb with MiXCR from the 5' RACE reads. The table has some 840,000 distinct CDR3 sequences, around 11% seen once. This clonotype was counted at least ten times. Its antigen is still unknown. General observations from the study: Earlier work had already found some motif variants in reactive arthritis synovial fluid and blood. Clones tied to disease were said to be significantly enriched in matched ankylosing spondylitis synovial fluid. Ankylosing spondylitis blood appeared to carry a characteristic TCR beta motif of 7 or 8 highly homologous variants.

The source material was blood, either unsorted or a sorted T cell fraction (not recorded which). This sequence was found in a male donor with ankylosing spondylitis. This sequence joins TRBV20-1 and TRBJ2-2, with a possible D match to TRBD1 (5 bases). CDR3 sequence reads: CSARDRGAYTGELFF. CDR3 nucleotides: TGCAGTGCTAGAGATCGTGGGGCGTACACCGGGGAGCTGTTTTTT.